The 14 T cell receptor beta chains below come from one sample, sequenced in a study of T cell responses to AZD1222 COVID-19 vaccine. Sequencing was performed with immunoSEQ multiplex PCR; in TCRdb, only in-frame clones are kept and a portion is missing. The sample contains fewer than 200,000 clones, under 95% of which appear only once. Sample: peripheral blood, taken on day 0 of MenACWY control vaccination. All receptors derive from an adult in good health.

This clone was counted a single time. This rearrangement joins TRBV13 to TRBJ2-3; either TRBD1 or TRBD2 may supply D (5 bases each). The CDR3 contains 15 residues. V lost 5 bases to trimming and J lost 3 bases, with 15 bases between them. In germline, CDR1 is PRHDT, CDR2 FYEKMQ (reference sequence). Here the CDR3 DNA reads TGTGCCAGCAGCGGCCCCATGGGGGTGACAGATACGCAGTATTTT. The encoded protein is CASSGPMGVTDTQYF.

The genes are TRBV7-8 and TRBJ2-7, with unresolved D. The germline V gene encodes CDR1 SGHVS and CDR2 FQNEAQ. The CDR3 totals 11 residues. Trimming removed 5 bases at V and 7 bases at J, with 9 bases between. The DNA of the CDR3 is TGTGCCAGCAGCCCCGGCTGGGAGCAGTACTTC. It yields the protein CASSPGWEQYF.

The chain is built from TRBV6-5 and TRBJ2-7, with TRBD2 matching 10 bases. The germline V gene encodes CDR1 MNHEY and CDR2 SVGAGI. This CDR3 spans 14 amino acids. The J segment lost 6 bases and the V segment lost 6 bases, leaving 8 bases of the junction unmatched. The CDR3 here is CASRLAGDRAEQYF. CDR3 nucleotides: TGTGCCAGCAGGCTAGCGGGAGATCGGGCCGAGCAGTACTTC.

This chain links TRBV6-5 with TRBJ2-5; 8 bases match TRBD1. The V and J ends lost 9 bases and 4 bases, in that order; junction bases with no gene match: 10. Per germline, CDR1 MNHEY and CDR2 SVGAGI. The CDR3 contains 14 residues. The CDR3 nucleotides read TGTGCCAGTATAACAGGGGGGAGAACAGAGACCCAGTACTTC. It yields the protein CASITGGRTETQYF.

For the CDR3, the DNA is TGTGCCAGCAGCCAAGAAAGTAATTTCCTAGCGGGATCTATGGAGCAGTACTTC. As protein: CASSQESNFLAGSMEQYF. The chain employs TRBV3-1 (or the pseudogene TRBV3-2) and TRBJ2-7; 9 nucleotides agree with TRBD2. Germline V gives CDR1 LGHDT, CDR2 YNNKEL (reference sequence). CDR3 length: 18 residues. Trimming removed 0 bases from V and 7 bases from J; junction bases left unmatched: 16.

The chain combines TRBV7-2 with TRBJ1-6; 10 bases map to TRBD1. The CDR3 is made up of 16 amino acids. Germline V CDR1 and CDR2: SGHTA, FQGNSA. The trim removed 5 bases at V and 5 bases at J, leaving 6 bases unmatched. The CDR3 bases are TGTGCCAGCAGCGGCGCCGGGACAGGGGATAATTCACCCCTCCACTTT. This gives the protein CASSGAGTGDNSPLHF.

This chain joins TRBV7-2 and TRBJ2-7, with 11 bases aligning to TRBD2. This CDR3 has 16 residues. Trimming took 1 base from V and 0 from J; bases not matched to a gene: 2. The germline CDR1 and CDR2 sequences are SGHTA and FQGNSA. This CDR3 reads CASSLDGTSGSYEQYF. CDR3 bases: TGTGCCAGCAGCTTAGACGGGACTAGCGGCTCCTACGAGCAGTACTTC.

The chain has TRBV27 and TRBJ1-4, with D possibly matching TRBD1 (6 bases). This CDR3 has 14 amino acids. Germline CDR1 and CDR2: MNHEY and SMNVEV (reference sequence). V was clipped by 4 bases and J by 7 bases, with 13 bases between them. As DNA, the CDR3 is TGTGCCAGCAGTTACGGGACAAGGACTGAAAAACTGTTTTTT. It encodes CASSYGTRTEKLFF.

CDR3 sequence reads: CASSLYRLAGGLTDTQYF. DNA for the CDR3: TGTGCCAGCAGTTTATACCGACTAGCGGGAGGCCTCACAGATACGCAGTATTTT. The rearrangement uses TRBV27 and TRBJ2-3; 13 bases are a match to TRBD2. From germline, CDR1 is MNHEY and CDR2 SMNVEV (reference sequence). V lost 1 base, J lost 2 bases, and 6 bases stayed unmatched. The CDR3 is 18 residues long.

This chain joins TRBV11-2 and TRBJ2-7; D might be TRBD1 (6 bases). The length of the CDR3 is 15 residues. The V gene's germline CDR1 is SGHAT and CDR2 FQNNGV. The V gene lost 0 bases and the J gene lost 1 base, with 10 bases spanning the gap. The CDR3 is CASSLDRGQSYEQYF. For the CDR3, the DNA is TGTGCCAGCAGCTTAGATCGTGGACAGTCCTACGAGCAGTACTTC.

The V call is TRBV28, the J call TRBJ1-5, with D possibly matching TRBD1 (6 bases). The V end lost 2 bases, the J end lost 1 base, and 12 bases lay between the germline ends. Germline-derived CDR1 and CDR2 are MDHEN and SYDVKM. The CDR3 runs 16 residues. In DNA, the CDR3 is TGTGCCAGCAGTTTAGGCCATAGGGGGAGCAATCAGCCCCAGCATTTT. It is translated as CASSLGHRGSNQPQHF.

This rearrangement joins TRBV27 to TRBJ2-7, with 7 bases fitting TRBD1. Trimming cost V 7 bases and J 7 bases; bases outside gene matches: 10. Per germline, CDR1 MNHEY and CDR2 SMNVEV (reference sequence). The CDR3 consists of 13 residues. CDR3 region: CASNTQGVGEQYF. The CDR3, as DNA: TGTGCCAGCAATACGCAGGGGGTGGGGGAGCAGTACTTC.

V and J are TRBV18 and TRBJ1-6; 10 bases match TRBD1. The CDR3 loop spans 15 amino acids. The V segment lost 3 bases and the J segment 9 bases; nucleotides outside the gene matches: 5. Germline V gene sequence: CDR1 KGHSH, CDR2 LQKENI. Written as DNA, the CDR3 is TGTGCCAGCTCACCTGGGACAGGGGAAAGTTCACCCCTCCACTTT. The encoded protein is CASSPGTGESSPLHF.

V gene TRBV5-1 combines with J gene TRBJ1-3; no definite D call. The CDR3 contains 16 residues. CDR1 is SGHRS, CDR2 YFSETQ, per germline. The V and J ends lost 0 bases and 0 bases respectively, with 10 bases between them. CDR3 nucleotides: TGCGCCAGCAGCTTGGGGATCAGAAACTCTGGAAACACCATATATTTT. Its protein is CASSLGIRNSGNTIYF.